Below, 25 T cell receptor beta chains from the same sample are listed, as sequenced in a study of OX40 agonist ivuxolimab in advanced cancers. Data came from immunoSEQ multiplex PCR; TCRdb stores just in-frame clones and leaves some out. The sample has approximately 78,000 clones, 88% seen once; the top ten hold around 0.93%. The sequenced sample was CD4+ or CD8+ T cells sorted from blood, obtained in a trial of the OX40 agonist ivuxolimab. Receptors were obtained from an adult with an advanced solid tumor such as melanoma, head and neck, liver or kidney cancer.

The chain combines TRBV7-8 with TRBJ1-5, with D tentatively TRBD1 (6 bases). Germline lookup yields CDR1 SGHVS and CDR2 FQNEAQ. V was shortened by 3 bases and J by 6 bases, with 9 bases between the two germline ends. The CDR3 consists of 13 residues. CDR3 DNA sequence: TGTGCCAGCAGCTTGGCACAGGGTCAGCCCCAGCATTTT. Residues: CASSLAQGQPQHF.

The chain recombines TRBV28 with TRBJ2-1, with D perhaps matching TRBD1 (5 bases). With 1 base removed from V and 9 bases from J, the gap between germline ends came to 13 bases. CDR1 and CDR2 (germline): MDHEN, SYDVKM. The CDR3 loop spans 14 amino acids. The CDR3 sequence: CASSLYQGRGEQFF. The CDR3 nucleotides are TGTGCCAGCAGTTTATACCAGGGTAGAGGTGAGCAGTTCTTC.

V gene TRBV7-9 combines with J gene TRBJ1-3; D gene uncertain. The CDR3 spans 15 residues. Germline-derived CDR1 and CDR2 are SEHNR and FQNEAQ (reference sequence). The ends were cut back, 5 bases at V and 0 bases at J, with 11 bases in the middle. CDR3 sequence (DNA): TGTGCCAGCAGCAGGGCGCAGAGCTCTGGAAACACCATATATTTT. It yields the protein CASSRAQSSGNTIYF.

The rearrangement uses TRBV6-1 and TRBJ2-1; D is possibly TRBD1 or TRBD2 (5 bases each). This CDR3 is 14 amino acids long. CDR1 and CDR2 from the germline V gene are MNHNS and SASEGT. The V end lost 8 bases, the J end lost 10 bases, and 21 bases lay between the germline ends. The CDR3 DNA reads TGTGCCAGCGGCACGGGGCGGGCGAGCGGCGAGCAGTTCTTC. Its translation: CASGTGRASGEQFF.

This clone has just one count. The V gene is TRBV4-3, the J gene TRBJ2-7, with 8 bases lining up with TRBD2. Germline CDR1 and CDR2: LGHNA and YSLEER. The length of the CDR3 is 17 residues. V trimming: 0 bases; J trimming: 0 bases; junction bases outside the gene matches: 7. As DNA, the CDR3 is TGCGCCAGCAGCCAAGATACGGACAGCGGGAGCTCCTACGAGCAGTACTTC. Translating it yields CASSQDTDSGSSYEQYF.

CDR3: CASSQDGSGGASDTQYF. The DNA for the CDR3 is TGCGCCAGCAGCCAAGATGGGAGCGGGGGGGCCAGCGATACGCAGTATTTT. The chain joins TRBV4-1 to TRBJ2-3; TRBD2 aligns across 10 bases. From germline, CDR1 is MGHRA and CDR2 YSYEKL. Germline trimming cut 0 bases from V and 6 bases from J; bases unmatched to any gene: 9. The CDR3 loop spans 17 amino acids.

The rearrangement uses TRBV5-1 and TRBJ2-5; D gene ambiguous. Germline V gives CDR1 SGHRS, CDR2 YFSETQ. The CDR3 spans 13 residues. Trimming left V 1 base short and J 5 bases short, with 9 bases between. This CDR3 reads CASSLRQTETQYF. The CDR3 coding sequence is TGCGCCAGCAGCTTGCGTCAGACCGAGACCCAGTACTTC.

V gene TRBV5-5 combines with J gene TRBJ2-7, with 10 bases lining up with TRBD1. J lost 0 bases, V lost 5 bases, and 14 bases had no gene match. This CDR3 is 18 amino acids long. Germline V gene lookup returns CDR1 SGHKS and CDR2 YYEKEE (reference sequence). DNA of the CDR3: TGTGCCAGCAGGATCGGGACAGGGGCCTCCCTGGTCTCCTACGAGCAGTACTTC. This encodes CASRIGTGASLVSYEQYF.

This chain joins TRBV19 and TRBJ2-1; TRBD2 agrees at 9 bases. This CDR3 comprises 14 residues. Germline V gives CDR1 LNHDA, CDR2 SQIVND (reference sequence). The junction had 5 bases not matched to a gene; V was cut back by 5 bases and J by 6 bases. The CDR3 DNA follows: TGTGCCAGTAGTGTACTAGCGGGTTCCAATGAGCAGTTCTTC. It translates to CASSVLAGSNEQFF.

The chain links TRBV5-1 to TRBJ2-7; D is undetermined. The CDR3 spans 14 residues. Trimming stripped 4 bases from V and 2 bases from J, with 13 bases between. Germline loops: CDR1 SGHRS, CDR2 YFSETQ. CDR3 DNA sequence: TGCGCCAGCAGCGTATCCGGTGCCGCCTACGAGCAGTACTTC. Translating it yields CASSVSGAAYEQYF.

The chain recombines TRBV5-1 with TRBJ2-2; the D call may be TRBD1 or TRBD2 (5 bases each). Germline V CDR1 and CDR2: SGHRS, YFSETQ. V shed 4 bases and J shed 3 bases, with 13 bases lying between them. The CDR3 contains 15 residues. The chain's CDR3 is CASSHLLGDTGELFF. The CDR3 region has the DNA TGCGCCAGCAGCCATCTACTAGGGGACACCGGGGAGCTGTTTTTT.

The CDR3 loop reads CASSMAGTTSYEQYF. The CDR3, as DNA: TGTGCCAGCAGTATGGCGGGTACCACCTCCTACGAGCAGTACTTC. V usage is TRBV28 and J usage is TRBJ2-7; perhaps TRBD2 as D (5 bases). CDR1 and CDR2 (germline): MDHEN, SYDVKM. Trimming removed 5 bases at V and 0 bases at J, with 14 bases between. The CDR3 has 15 amino acids.

CDR3 protein: CASSLGYTLNTEAFF. In DNA, the CDR3 is TGCGCCAGCAGCTTGGGATACACCTTGAACACTGAAGCTTTCTTT. V and J are TRBV5-1 and TRBJ1-1; no firm D call. This CDR3 has 15 amino acids. Germline V lookup: CDR1 SGHRS, CDR2 YFSETQ. V shed 0 bases and J shed 0 bases, with 9 bases lying between them.

This chain links TRBV4-1 with TRBJ2-7; 7 nucleotides agree with TRBD2. V shed 1 base and J 7 bases; nucleotides not matched to a gene: 13. CDR3 length: 16 amino acids. CDR1 and CDR2 (germline): MGHRA, YSYEKL. CDR3 nucleotide sequence: TGCGCCAGCAGCCAAGCCGGGACTATTCGGACTCGGGAGCAGTACTTC. Protein product: CASSQAGTIRTREQYF.

The V call is TRBV6-6, the J call TRBJ1-5; D call uncertain. The CDR3 totals 12 residues. Deletions cut 7 bases from V and 6 bases from J, with 10 bases between. CDR1 and CDR2 (germline): MNHNY, SVGAGI (reference sequence). This CDR3 reads CASTNDGQPQHF. DNA for the CDR3: TGTGCCAGCACTAACGATGGTCAGCCCCAGCATTTT.

This clone was observed a few times. The genes are TRBV2 and TRBJ2-5, with 8 bases lining up with TRBD2. This CDR3 has 12 amino acids. CDR1 is SNHLY and CDR2 is FYNNEI in the germline V gene. V lost 6 bases and J lost 5; bases outside the gene matches: 2. CDR3 in amino acids: CASRGLDETQYF. CDR3 nucleotide sequence: TGTGCCAGCAGGGGACTAGACGAGACCCAGTACTTC.

This clone was detected only once. The V call is TRBV11-2, the J call TRBJ2-7; 9 bases fit TRBD1. Germline CDR1 is SGHAT and CDR2 is FQNNGV. CDR3 length equals 17 residues. The V gene end was trimmed by 5 bases and the J gene end by 12 bases; junction bases not matched to a gene: 23. The CDR3: CASSLGQGSRADRRWYF. CDR3 nucleotide sequence: TGTGCCAGCAGCCTCGGACAGGGGTCAAGAGCCGACCGGCGTTGGTACTTC. The variable domain in full, completed from reference TRBV11-2 and TRBJ2-7, reads EAGVAQSPRYKIIEKRQSVAFWCNPISGHATLYWYQQILGQGPKLLIQFQNNGVVDDSQLPKDRFSAERLKGVDSTLKIQPAKLEDSAVYLCASSLGQGSRADRRWYFGPGTRLTVT.

This sequence joins TRBV7-9 and TRBJ1-1; 9 bases agree with TRBD1. This CDR3 is 14 amino acids long. After removal of 5 bases from V and 4 bases from J, the junction contained 5 bases not matched to a gene. Germline-derived CDR1 and CDR2 are SEHNR and FQNEAQ (reference sequence). CDR3 amino acids: CASSPQGAGTEAFF. CDR3 sequence (DNA): TGTGCCAGCAGCCCACAGGGGGCCGGCACTGAAGCTTTCTTT.

This chain uses TRBV15 with TRBJ2-1; D ambiguous. Trimming removed 4 bases at V and 4 bases at J, with 8 bases between. The germline gives CDR1 LNHNV, CDR2 YYDKDF (reference sequence). The CDR3 consists of 13 residues. The CDR3 protein is CATSNEIYNEQFF. DNA of the CDR3: TGTGCCACCAGCAACGAAATTTACAATGAGCAGTTCTTC.

The rearrangement joins TRBV12-5 to TRBJ1-4; no reliable D call. This CDR3 contains 12 residues. The germline CDR1 and CDR2 sequences are LGHNT and FRNRAP. Trimming stripped 2 bases from V and 4 bases from J, with 2 bases between. The CDR3 sequence: CASGLFNEKLFF. In DNA, the CDR3 is TGTGCTAGTGGTTTGTTTAATGAAAAACTGTTTTTT.

The chain employs TRBV19 and TRBJ2-7; 7 bases match TRBD1. The CDR3 extends over 14 amino acids. V shed 3 bases, J shed 4 bases, and the junction held 6 bases outside the gene matches. Germline-derived CDR1 and CDR2 are LNHDA and SQIVND (reference sequence). For the CDR3, the DNA is TGTGCCAGTAGTATTACAGGGGACGGGTACGAGCAGTACTTC. Amino acid sequence: CASSITGDGYEQYF.

This rearrangement joins TRBV6-6 to TRBJ1-1; TRBD1 might be the D (6 bases). The V and J ends lost 6 bases and 0 bases respectively, with 14 bases between them. Germline loops: CDR1 MNHNY, CDR2 SVGAGI (reference sequence). CDR3 length: 15 residues. The CDR3 DNA is TGTGCCAGCAGGCTAACAGGGATCTTGAACACTGAAGCTTTCTTT. Amino acid sequence: CASRLTGILNTEAFF.

The gene calls are TRBV11-2 and TRBJ2-1; no definite D call. Germline CDR1 is SGHAT and CDR2 is FQNNGV. This CDR3 region has 11 residues. The V and J ends lost 7 bases and 4 bases respectively, with 5 bases between them. The DNA of the CDR3 is TGTGCCAGCACCGCGTACAATGAGCAGTTCTTC. It translates to CASTAYNEQFF. Full variable domain (missing parts from reference TRBV11-2 and TRBJ2-1): EAGVAQSPRYKIIEKRQSVAFWCNPISGHATLYWYQQILGQGPKLLIQFQNNGVVDDSQLPKDRFSAERLKGVDSTLKIQPAKLEDSAVYLCASTAYNEQFFGPGTRLTVL.

The chain joins TRBV12-5 to TRBJ1-2; TRBD1 is a possible D gene (5 bases). Germline V gene data show CDR1 as LGHNT and CDR2 as FRNRAP. Trimming left V 3 bases short and J 7 bases short, with 18 bases between. CDR3 size: 15 residues. CDR3 in amino acids: CASGFIPMGPTGYTF. As DNA, the CDR3 is TGTGCTAGTGGTTTCATTCCCATGGGGCCTACTGGCTACACCTTC.

V is TRBV9 and J is TRBJ2-3; D is undetermined. Trimming pared 3 bases from V and 1 base from J, leaving 9 bases between. CDR1 SGDLS and CDR2 YYNGEE come from the germline V gene. The CDR3 is made up of 14 amino acids. As DNA, the CDR3 is TGTGCCAGCAGCGCAGCCCTTGGCACAGATACGCAGTATTTT. It specifies CASSAALGTDTQYF.